Given below is one T cell receptor beta chain in context. Relative to the germline gene, one junction end is altered; a read error may explain this. This entry comes from a study of blood T cell repertoires in COVID-19. Study summary: Sources were T cells, B-cell-depleted T cells, or PBMCs; the material itself was cDNA or gDNA.

Germline values: CDR1 SNHLY, CDR2 FYNNEI. The CDR3 extends over 15 amino acids. Original processing notes: From reference gene primer amplification, estimates of nucleated cell counts were derived. Libraries were prepared by immunoSEQ multiplex PCR; TCRdb keeps only in-frame clonotypes and omits some of them. The D gene and trimming were derived from the DNA, and the V and J assignments and clone size from that table. The sample consists of 250,000 to 350,000 clones, approximately 91% of them appearing once. The sequencing input was peripheral blood. The chain recombines TRBV2 with TRBJ2-1, with TRBD2 identical over 16 bases. This sequence was found in a man younger than 30 with active or convalescent COVID-19. The CDR3 sequence: CASSESGTSGGAVLF. CDR3 nucleotide sequence: TGTGCCAGCAGTGAATCCGGGACTAGCGGGGGGGCAGTTCTCTTC.